What follows are 16 T cell receptor beta chains derived from one specimen sequenced in a study of cytomegalovirus exposure and HLA in healthy donors. Libraries were prepared by immunoSEQ multiplex PCR; TCRdb keeps only in-frame clonotypes and omits some of them. Of 130,000 or so clones in the sample, roughly 89% were seen once. Input material: PBMCs. Receptor source: a woman aged 18 to 35 in good health and CMV-seronegative.

This sequence joins TRBV5-1 and TRBJ2-3; TRBD1 might be the D (6 bases). Trimming took 2 bases from V and 2 from J, leaving 12 bases between them. The CDR3 runs 15 residues. From germline, CDR1 is SGHRS and CDR2 YFSETQ. In DNA, the CDR3 is TGCGCCAGCAGCTTAGCAGGGGTTACCACAGATACGCAGTATTTT. The encoded protein is CASSLAGVTTDTQYF.

The chain recombines TRBV9 with TRBJ1-5; 11 bases are a match to TRBD1. Germline V gene sequence: CDR1 SGDLS, CDR2 YYNGEE. The CDR3 extends over 15 amino acids. Trimming cost V 9 bases and J 2 bases; bases outside gene matches: 7. CDR3 residues: CATPDRGHGNQPQHF. CDR3 coding DNA: TGTGCCACCCCGGACAGGGGGCATGGCAATCAGCCCCAGCATTTT.

This clone has a single count. The genes are TRBV25-1 and TRBJ1-3, with D tentatively TRBD1 (6 bases). Trimming took 1 base from V and 2 from J, leaving 12 bases between them. CDR1 is MGHDK, CDR2 SYGVNS, per germline. The CDR3 consists of 16 residues. CDR3 sequence reads: CASSEWDTEPGNTIYF. The CDR3 DNA reads as TGTGCCAGCAGTGAATGGGACACCGAGCCTGGAAACACCATATATTTT.

The chain has TRBV5-1 and TRBJ2-2; D might be TRBD1 (6 bases). This CDR3 comprises 16 residues. Trimming removed 2 bases at V and 6 bases at J, with 17 bases between. From germline, CDR1 is SGHRS and CDR2 YFSETQ. CDR3 residues: CASSLRGGYGAGELFF. The CDR3, as DNA: TGCGCCAGCAGCTTAAGAGGGGGTTACGGGGCCGGGGAGCTGTTTTTT.

CDR3 protein: CASGFTQGRTYEQYF. In DNA, the CDR3 is TGCGCCAGCGGATTCACCCAGGGCCGAACCTACGAGCAGTACTTC. The chain has TRBV4-1 and TRBJ2-7, with a weak D call TRBD1 (5 bases). V shed 8 bases and J shed 2 bases, with 19 bases lying between them. CDR3 length: 15 residues. CDR1 and CDR2 from the germline V gene are MGHRA and YSYEKL.

The chain has TRBV6-5 and TRBJ2-2; a weak D match, TRBD1 (5 bases). Trimming shortened V by 2 bases and J by 2 bases, and 9 bases separated the two germline ends. The CDR3 is made up of 15 amino acids. Germline V gene sequence: CDR1 MNHEY, CDR2 SVGAGI. CDR3 in amino acids: CASSYRQINTGELFF. The DNA for the CDR3 is TGTGCCAGCAGTTACCGACAGATCAACACCGGGGAGCTGTTTTTT.

V usage is TRBV7-9 and J usage is TRBJ2-7; D gene uncertain. Trimming left V 2 bases short and J 4 bases short, with 3 bases between. CDR3 length: 11 residues. The germline gives CDR1 SEHNR, CDR2 FQNEAQ (reference sequence). Here the CDR3 DNA reads TGTGCCAGCAGCTTAACTTACGAGCAGTACTTC. Translating it yields CASSLTYEQYF.

The V gene is TRBV10-1, the J gene TRBJ2-3; maybe TRBD1 (5 bases). This CDR3 is 13 amino acids long. CDR1 WNHNN and CDR2 SYGVQD come from the germline V gene (reference sequence). Trimming removed 5 bases from V and 6 bases from J, with 12 bases in between. The CDR3 region is CASSSGSGDTQYF. The DNA for the CDR3 is TGCGCCAGCAGTTCAGGGTCCGGTGATACGCAGTATTTT.

The chain recombines TRBV10-2 with TRBJ2-7; 11 bases agree with TRBD2. The CDR3 is 15 amino acids. Germline trimming cut 4 bases from V and 5 bases from J; bases unmatched to any gene: 7. Per germline, CDR1 WSHSY and CDR2 SAAADI. In DNA, the CDR3 is TGCGCCAGCAGTGCCCTAGCGGGGGGTACAAACGAGCAGTACTTC. This encodes CASSALAGGTNEQYF.

This clone was counted only a few times. The chain recombines TRBV11-2 with TRBJ2-7; 9 bases map to TRBD2. The CDR3 runs 15 residues. The V gene end was trimmed by 4 bases and the J gene end by 4 bases; junction bases not matched to a gene: 8. Germline lookup yields CDR1 SGHAT and CDR2 FQNNGV. This CDR3 is CASSWGSGGRYEQYF. DNA of the CDR3: TGTGCCAGCAGCTGGGGTAGCGGGGGCCGGTACGAGCAGTACTTC.

The chain joins TRBV5-6 to TRBJ1-4; 10 bases align to TRBD1. CDR3 length: 14 amino acids. CDR1 is SGHDT, CDR2 YYEEEE, per germline. With 4 bases clipped from V and 7 bases from J, the junction kept 4 bases outside the gene matches. DNA for the CDR3: TGTGCCAGCAGCGCCGGGACAGGGGTTGAAAAACTGTTTTTT. Translating gives CASSAGTGVEKLFF.

This chain joins TRBV7-8 and TRBJ1-1; possible D gene TRBD1, 6 bases. The CDR3 consists of 16 residues. Between the trimmed V and J ends, which lost 5 bases and 1 base, there was a span of 17 bases. Germline V CDR1 and CDR2: SGHVS, FQNEAQ. The CDR3 loop is CASSPSPAGANTEAFF. Written as DNA, the CDR3 is TGTGCCAGCAGCCCATCACCCGCGGGGGCGAACACTGAAGCTTTCTTT.

The chain joins TRBV7-9 to TRBJ1-2; D ambiguous. This CDR3 has 14 residues. CDR1 is SEHNR and CDR2 is FQNEAQ in the germline V gene (reference sequence). Trimming took off 7 bases at V and 2 bases at J, with 14 bases between the two ends. CDR3 DNA sequence: TGTGCCAGCACCATATTGGGGAGAAACTATGGCTACACCTTC. Amino acids: CASTILGRNYGYTF.

The genes are TRBV5-4 and TRBJ1-2; the D gene is possibly TRBD1 (5 bases). V lost 4 bases to trimming and J lost 0 bases, with 13 bases between them. The length of the CDR3 is 15 residues. CDR1 is SGHNT, CDR2 YYREEE, per germline (reference sequence). CDR3 bases: TGTGCCAGCAGCATCCCCTCGGGGGCTAACTATGGCTACACCTTC. It encodes CASSIPSGANYGYTF.

This rearrangement joins TRBV7-3 to TRBJ2-3; possible D gene TRBD2, 6 bases. The CDR3 extends over 15 amino acids. Trimming took off 2 bases at V and 0 bases at J, with 9 bases between the two ends. Germline CDR1 SGHTA, CDR2 FQGTGA. CDR3 amino acids: CASSLVGTSTDTQYF. For the CDR3, the DNA is TGTGCCAGCAGCTTAGTGGGGACTAGCACAGATACGCAGTATTTT.

The J gene is TRBJ2-3, the V gene TRBV7-3, with 10 bases aligning to TRBD1. V dropped 2 bases and J dropped 2; count of bases not matched to a gene: 1. This CDR3 region has 15 residues. Germline V gives CDR1 SGHTA, CDR2 FQGTGA. The CDR3 DNA sequence: TGTGCCAGCAGCTTAGGGACAGGGGCCACAGATACGCAGTATTTT. It codes for CASSLGTGATDTQYF.